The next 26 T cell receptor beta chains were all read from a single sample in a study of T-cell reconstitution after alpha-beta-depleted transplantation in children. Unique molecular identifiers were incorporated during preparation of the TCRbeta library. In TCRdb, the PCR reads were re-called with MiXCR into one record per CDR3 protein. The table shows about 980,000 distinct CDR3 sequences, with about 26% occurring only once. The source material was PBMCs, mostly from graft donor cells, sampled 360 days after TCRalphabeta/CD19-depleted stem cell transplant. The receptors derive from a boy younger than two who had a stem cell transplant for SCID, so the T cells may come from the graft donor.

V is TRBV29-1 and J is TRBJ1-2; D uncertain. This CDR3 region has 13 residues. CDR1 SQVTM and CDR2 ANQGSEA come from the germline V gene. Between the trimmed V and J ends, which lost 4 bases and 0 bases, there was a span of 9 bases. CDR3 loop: CSVADTSNYGYTF. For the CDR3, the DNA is TGCAGCGTTGCTGACACCTCTAACTATGGCTACACCTTC. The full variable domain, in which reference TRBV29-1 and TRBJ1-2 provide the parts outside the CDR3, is SAVISQKPSRDICQRGTSLTIQCQVDSQVTMMFWYRQQPGQSLTLIATANQGSEATYESGFVIDKFPISRPNLTFSTLTVSNMSPEDSSIYLCSVADTSNYGYTFGSGTRLTVV.

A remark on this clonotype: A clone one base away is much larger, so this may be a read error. CDR3 region: CASSLTGGQPRHF. CDR3 nucleotides: TGTGCCAGTAGCCTCACCGGCGGTCAGCCCCGGCATTTT. J is TRBJ1-5 and V is TRBV19; D uncertain. CDR1 LNHDA and CDR2 SQIVND come from the germline V gene (reference sequence). The length of the CDR3 is 13 residues. Complete variable domain (other parts from reference TRBV19 and TRBJ1-5): DGGITQSPKYLFRKEGQNVTLSCEQNLNHDAMYWYRQDPGQGLRLIYYSQIVNDFQKGDIAEGYSVSREKKESFPLTVTSAQKNPTAFYLCASSLTGGQPRHFGDGTRLSIL.

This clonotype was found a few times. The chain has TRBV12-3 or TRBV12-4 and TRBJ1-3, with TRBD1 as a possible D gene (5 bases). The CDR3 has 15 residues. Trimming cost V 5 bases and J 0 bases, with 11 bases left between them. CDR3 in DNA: TGTGCCAGCAGTCCGCGGGGGATCTCTGGAAACACCATATATTTT. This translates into CASSPRGISGNTIYF.

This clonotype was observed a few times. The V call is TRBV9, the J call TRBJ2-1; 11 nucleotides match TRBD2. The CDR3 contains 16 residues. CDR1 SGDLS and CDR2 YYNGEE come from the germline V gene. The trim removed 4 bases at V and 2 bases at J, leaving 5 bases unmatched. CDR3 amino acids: CASSTSGGNPYNEQFF. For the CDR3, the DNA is TGTGCCAGCAGCACTAGCGGGGGAAATCCCTACAATGAGCAGTTCTTC.

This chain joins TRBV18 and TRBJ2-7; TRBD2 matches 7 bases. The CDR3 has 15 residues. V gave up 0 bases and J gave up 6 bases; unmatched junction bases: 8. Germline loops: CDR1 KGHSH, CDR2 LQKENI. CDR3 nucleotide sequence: TGTGCCAGCTCACCACCAATGGGGGGGTCGGGCGAGCAGTACTTC. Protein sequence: CASSPPMGGSGEQYF.

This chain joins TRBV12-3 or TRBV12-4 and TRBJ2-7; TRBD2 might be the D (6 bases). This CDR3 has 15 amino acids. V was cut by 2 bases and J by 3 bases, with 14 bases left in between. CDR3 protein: CASSLIPGAGYEQYF. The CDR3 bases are TGTGCCAGCAGTTTAATCCCAGGAGCGGGCTACGAGCAGTACTTC.

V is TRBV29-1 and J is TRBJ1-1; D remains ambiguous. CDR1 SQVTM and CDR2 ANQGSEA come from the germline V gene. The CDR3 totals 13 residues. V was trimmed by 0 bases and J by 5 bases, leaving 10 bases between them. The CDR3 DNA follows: TGCAGCGTTGAAGAGGCAGTAAAAACTGAAGCTTTCTTT. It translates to CSVEEAVKTEAFF.

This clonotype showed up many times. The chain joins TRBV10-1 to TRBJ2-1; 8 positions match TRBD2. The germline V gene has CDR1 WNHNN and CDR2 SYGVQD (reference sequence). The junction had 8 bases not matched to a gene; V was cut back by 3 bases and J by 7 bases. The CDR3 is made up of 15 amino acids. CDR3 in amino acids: CASSDYSGGPNEQFF. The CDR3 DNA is TGCGCCAGCAGTGATTACTCGGGGGGGCCAAATGAGCAGTTCTTC.

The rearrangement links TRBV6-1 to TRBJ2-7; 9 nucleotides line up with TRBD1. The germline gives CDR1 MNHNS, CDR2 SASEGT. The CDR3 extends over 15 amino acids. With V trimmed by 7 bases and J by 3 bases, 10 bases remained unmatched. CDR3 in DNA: TGTGCCAGCAAACTAACAGGGGGCGATATCTACGAGCAGTACTTC. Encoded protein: CASKLTGGDIYEQYF.

CDR3 DNA: TGCAGCGTTGGTCTCAGGTCGGATTACACAGATACGCAGTATTTT. Amino acid sequence: CSVGLRSDYTDTQYF. V is TRBV29-1 and J is TRBJ2-3; no clear D gene. V was shortened by 4 bases and J by 2 bases, with 16 bases between the two germline ends. The CDR3 contains 15 residues. The germline CDR1 and CDR2 sequences are SQVTM and ANQGSEA.

The CDR3 nucleotides read TGTGCCAGCAGTCTACACGGACAGGGGCTCCCCGAGCAGTACTTC. Protein sequence: CASSLHGQGLPEQYF. This rearrangement joins TRBV27 to TRBJ2-7, with 9 bases that match TRBD1. This CDR3 region has 15 residues. Germline CDR1 reads MNHEY; CDR2 reads SMNVEV (reference sequence). The ends lost 5 bases at V and 6 bases at J; junction bases unmatched: 11.

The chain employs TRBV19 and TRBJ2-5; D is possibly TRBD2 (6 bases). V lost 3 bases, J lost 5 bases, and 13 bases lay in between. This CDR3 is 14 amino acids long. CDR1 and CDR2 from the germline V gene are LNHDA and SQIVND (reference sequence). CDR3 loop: CASSMRLGGETQYF. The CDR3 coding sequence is TGTGCCAGTAGTATGCGACTAGGCGGGGAGACCCAGTACTTC. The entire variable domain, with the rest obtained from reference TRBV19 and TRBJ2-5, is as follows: DGGITQSPKYLFRKEGQNVTLSCEQNLNHDAMYWYRQDPGQGLRLIYYSQIVNDFQKGDIAEGYSVSREKKESFPLTVTSAQKNPTAFYLCASSMRLGGETQYFGPGTRLLVL.

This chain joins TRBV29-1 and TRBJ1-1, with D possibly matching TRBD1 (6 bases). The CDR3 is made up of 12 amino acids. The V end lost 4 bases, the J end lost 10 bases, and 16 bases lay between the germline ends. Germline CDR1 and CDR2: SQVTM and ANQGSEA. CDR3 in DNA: TGCAGCGTTGGTCAGGGGCCCCTAGGAGCTTTCTTT. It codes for CSVGQGPLGAFF.

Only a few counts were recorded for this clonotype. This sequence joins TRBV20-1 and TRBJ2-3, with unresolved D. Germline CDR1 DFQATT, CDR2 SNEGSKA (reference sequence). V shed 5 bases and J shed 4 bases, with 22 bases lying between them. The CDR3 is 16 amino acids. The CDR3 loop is CSAPRNPPEWSDTQYF. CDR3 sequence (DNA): TGCAGTGCTCCTCGCAACCCGCCTGAGTGGTCAGATACGCAGTATTTT.

CDR3 sequence: CASRRASGETQYF. In DNA, the CDR3 is TGTGCCAGCAGGCGGGCTAGCGGAGAGACCCAGTACTTC. The genes are TRBV2 and TRBJ2-5; 7 nucleotides align to TRBD2. V lost 6 bases and J lost 4; bases outside the gene matches: 5. Germline CDR1 reads SNHLY; CDR2 reads FYNNEI. This CDR3 region has 13 residues.

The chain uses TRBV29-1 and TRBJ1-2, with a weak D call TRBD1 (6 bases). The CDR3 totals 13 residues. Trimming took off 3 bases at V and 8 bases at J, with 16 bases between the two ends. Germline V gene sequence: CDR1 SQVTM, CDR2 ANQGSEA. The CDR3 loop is CSVERGGRSGYTF. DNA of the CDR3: TGCAGCGTTGAGAGGGGGGGTAGGTCGGGCTACACCTTC.

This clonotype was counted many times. In DNA form, the CDR3 reads TGTGCCAGCAGTAAGACCTTTCCTCCCTTGAACACTGAAGCTTTCTTT. This codes for CASSKTFPPLNTEAFF. This chain joins TRBV27 and TRBJ1-1; D is unclear. V was clipped by 5 bases and J by 0 bases, with 16 bases between them. CDR1 is MNHEY and CDR2 is SMNVEV in the germline V gene (reference sequence). The CDR3 has 16 amino acids.

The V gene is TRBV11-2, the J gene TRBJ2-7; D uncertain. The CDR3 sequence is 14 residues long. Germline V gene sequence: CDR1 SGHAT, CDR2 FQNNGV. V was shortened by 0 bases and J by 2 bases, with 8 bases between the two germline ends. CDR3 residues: CASSLDYGAYEQYV. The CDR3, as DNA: TGTGCCAGCAGCTTAGATTATGGGGCCTACGAGCAGTACGTC.

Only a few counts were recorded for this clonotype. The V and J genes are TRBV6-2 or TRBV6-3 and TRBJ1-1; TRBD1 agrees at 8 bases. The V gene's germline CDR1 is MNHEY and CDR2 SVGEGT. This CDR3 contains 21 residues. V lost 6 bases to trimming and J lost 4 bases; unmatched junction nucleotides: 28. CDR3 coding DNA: TGTGCCAGCAGCCCCCTTCTGGGGCAGGGGGCCTGGCTGATACGGGGCACTGAAGCTTTCTTT. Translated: CASSPLLGQGAWLIRGTEAFF.

The CDR3 sequence is CSVEAGMNPTDTQYF. The CDR3 DNA reads as TGCAGCGTTGAAGCCGGAATGAACCCCACAGATACGCAGTATTTT. The chain employs TRBV29-1 and TRBJ2-3; no firm D call. The V gene lost 1 base and the J gene lost 2 bases, with 13 bases spanning the gap. The CDR3 contains 15 residues. CDR1 and CDR2 from the germline V gene are SQVTM and ANQGSEA.

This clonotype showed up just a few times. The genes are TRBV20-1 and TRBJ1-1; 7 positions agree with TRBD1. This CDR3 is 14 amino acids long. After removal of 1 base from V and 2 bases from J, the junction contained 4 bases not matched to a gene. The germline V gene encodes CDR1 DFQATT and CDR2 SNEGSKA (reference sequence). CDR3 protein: CSARGHRGNTEAFF. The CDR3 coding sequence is TGCAGTGCTAGAGGGCACAGGGGAAACACTGAAGCTTTCTTT.

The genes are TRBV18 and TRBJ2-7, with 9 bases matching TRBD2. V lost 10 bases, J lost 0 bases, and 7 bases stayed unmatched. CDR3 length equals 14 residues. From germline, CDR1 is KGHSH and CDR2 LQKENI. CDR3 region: CATKSGGPSYEQYF. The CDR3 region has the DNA TGTGCCACCAAAAGCGGGGGGCCCTCCTACGAGCAGTACTTC.

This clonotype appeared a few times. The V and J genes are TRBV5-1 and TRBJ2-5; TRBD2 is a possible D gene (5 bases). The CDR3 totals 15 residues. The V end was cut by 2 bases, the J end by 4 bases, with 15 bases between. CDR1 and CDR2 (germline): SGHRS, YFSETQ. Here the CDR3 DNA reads TGCGCCAGCAGCTTTTACATCGGGGTAGGAGAGACCCAGTACTTC. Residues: CASSFYIGVGETQYF.

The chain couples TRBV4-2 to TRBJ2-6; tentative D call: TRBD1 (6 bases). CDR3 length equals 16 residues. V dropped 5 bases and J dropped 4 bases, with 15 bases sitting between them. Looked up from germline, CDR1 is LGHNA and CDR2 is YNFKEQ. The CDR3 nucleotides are TGTGCCAGCAGCTGGGCAGACAGGACAGGGGCCAACGTCCTGACTTTC. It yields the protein CASSWADRTGANVLTF.

CDR3 amino acids: CATSGRTKNTGELFF. Here the CDR3 DNA reads TGTGCCACCAGTGGTCGGACAAAGAACACCGGGGAGCTGTTTTTT. The V and J genes are TRBV24-1 and TRBJ2-2; TRBD1 is a possible D gene (5 bases). V shed 5 bases and J shed 1 base, with 10 bases lying between them. CDR1 KGHDR and CDR2 SFDVKD come from the germline V gene. This CDR3 has 15 amino acids.

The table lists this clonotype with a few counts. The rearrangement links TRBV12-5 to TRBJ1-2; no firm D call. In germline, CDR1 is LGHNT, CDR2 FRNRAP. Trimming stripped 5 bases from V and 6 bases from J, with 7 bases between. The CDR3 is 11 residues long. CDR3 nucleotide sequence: TGTGCTAGTGGTATGACCCATGGCTACACCTTC. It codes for CASGMTHGYTF.